Each of the 32 T cell receptor beta chains below was sequenced from the same sample in a study of blood T cell repertoires in COVID-19. Clones were sequenced by immunoSEQ multiplex PCR, and TCRdb holds only the in-frame ones, with some missing. The table has around 42,000 clones, approximately 85% seen once. Source material: peripheral blood. The receptors were gathered from a human donor in a cohort sampled during active COVID-19.

The chain couples TRBV5-6 to TRBJ2-3; 8 bases line up with TRBD1. Germline V gene data show CDR1 as SGHDT and CDR2 as YYEEEE. The J segment lost 2 bases and the V segment lost 4 bases, leaving 12 bases of the junction unmatched. This CDR3 is built from 17 residues. As DNA, the CDR3 is TGTGCCAGCAGCGTGGGCCCGGGACAGGTAAACACAGATACGCAGTATTTT. Amino acids: CASSVGPGQVNTDTQYF.

This sequence joins TRBV9 and TRBJ2-4; D is perhaps TRBD2 (6 bases). Germline V gene lookup returns CDR1 SGDLS and CDR2 YYNGEE. The CDR3 length is 14 residues. V was pared by 4 bases and J by 9 bases, with 17 bases between. The CDR3 DNA reads as TGTGCCAGCAGCCCGGGGACTCCCCCTAGCATTCAGTACTTC. It codes for CASSPGTPPSIQYF.

This clone is large. The V gene is TRBV27, the J gene TRBJ1-2; unclear D gene. The germline gives CDR1 MNHEY, CDR2 SMNVEV (reference sequence). This CDR3 spans 13 amino acids. The V gene lost 4 bases and the J gene lost 8 bases, with 14 bases spanning the gap. DNA of the CDR3: TGTGCCAGCAGTTCCCTGGCCCTAGGCGGCTACACCTTC. Translation: CASSSLALGGYTF.

The chain uses TRBV6-5 and TRBJ2-4, with D possibly TRBD2 on 5 matching bases. Per the germline V gene, CDR1 is MNHEY and CDR2 is SVGAGI. V was clipped by 7 bases and J by 1 base, with 11 bases between them. The CDR3 sequence is 14 residues long. CDR3 sequence reads: CASIKREAKNIQYF. DNA of the CDR3: TGTGCCAGCATCAAAAGGGAGGCCAAAAACATTCAGTACTTC.

This clone was counted once. The J gene is TRBJ2-5, the V gene TRBV10-2, with a weak D call TRBD2 (6 bases). V lost 6 bases and J 7 bases, leaving 12 bases between the germline ends. The CDR3 loop spans 12 amino acids. The germline V gene encodes CDR1 WSHSY and CDR2 SAAADI. The CDR3 nucleotides are TGCGCCAGCAGGGCCACAGCGGGGACCCAGTACTTC. Protein product: CASRATAGTQYF.

The chain recombines TRBV6-1 with TRBJ1-5, with 9 positions matching TRBD1. The CDR3 is 18 amino acids. V lost 3 bases to trimming and J lost 2 bases; unmatched junction nucleotides: 11. Germline V gene sequence: CDR1 MNHNS, CDR2 SASEGT. The CDR3 DNA follows: TGTGCCAGCAGTGACCAGGGACAGGGAGGAAGGGGCAATCAGCCCCAGCATTTT. Translation: CASSDQGQGGRGNQPQHF.

The chain employs TRBV5-5 and TRBJ2-7; 12 positions match TRBD1. Trimming cost V 2 bases and J 6 bases; bases outside gene matches: 6. CDR1 and CDR2 (germline): SGHKS, YYEKEE (reference sequence). The CDR3 length is 15 residues. The CDR3 nucleotides are TGTGCCAGCAGCTTTGAGGGACAGGGGGCATCCGAGCAGTACTTC. Translating gives CASSFEGQGASEQYF.

The rearrangement uses TRBV25-1 and TRBJ2-7, with TRBD2 matching over 9 bases. The junction had 8 bases not matched to a gene; V was cut back by 9 bases and J by 5 bases. CDR1 is MGHDK and CDR2 is SYGVNS in the germline V gene. The CDR3 spans 13 residues. The CDR3 nucleotides read TGTGCCAGTAAACGACTAGCGGAGGACGAGCAGTACTTC. This encodes CASKRLAEDEQYF.

V is TRBV28 and J is TRBJ2-5, with TRBD2 identical over 10 bases. The CDR3 totals 15 residues. The V and J ends lost 5 bases and 3 bases, in that order; junction bases with no gene match: 6. Germline values: CDR1 MDHEN, CDR2 SYDVKM. The CDR3 DNA reads TGTGCCAGCAGTCCCCGCGGACTAGCGGAAGAGACCCAGTACTTC. Its protein product is CASSPRGLAEETQYF.

This clone is a singleton in its sample. This sequence joins TRBV19 and TRBJ1-5; D may be TRBD1 (6 bases). The V gene lost 10 bases and the J gene lost 6 bases, with 19 bases spanning the gap. This CDR3 region has 14 residues. The V gene's germline CDR1 is LNHDA and CDR2 SQIVND (reference sequence). CDR3 amino acids: CATSDRPYGQPQHF. The DNA of the CDR3 is TGTGCCACCAGCGACAGGCCCTACGGTCAGCCCCAGCATTTT.

The chain recombines TRBV11-2 with TRBJ2-1, with 7 bases fitting TRBD2. V gave up 5 bases and J gave up 10 bases; unmatched junction bases: 8. The V gene's germline CDR1 is SGHAT and CDR2 FQNNGV. This CDR3 is built from 13 residues. CDR3 protein: CASSPQGLREQFF. The CDR3 bases are TGTGCCAGCAGCCCGCAGGGACTAAGGGAGCAGTTCTTC.

The chain is built from TRBV20-1 and TRBJ2-7, with D perhaps matching TRBD2 (5 bases). Germline V CDR1 and CDR2: DFQATT, SNEGSKA (reference sequence). CDR3 size: 11 residues. The CDR3 DNA sequence: TGCAGACCCGGGGACTCCTACGAGCAGTACTTC. It translates to CRPGDSYEQYF.

The rearrangement joins TRBV2 to TRBJ2-1; TRBD2 might be the D (5 bases). Trimming pared 5 bases from V and 10 bases from J, leaving 12 bases between. The CDR3 sequence is 12 residues long. In germline, CDR1 is SNHLY, CDR2 FYNNEI. CDR3 region: CASSPLLVEQFF. The CDR3 DNA is TGTGCCAGCAGTCCCCTACTAGTCGAGCAGTTCTTC.

This chain joins TRBV2 and TRBJ2-6; D gene unclear. V dropped 7 bases and J dropped 0 bases, with 10 bases sitting between them. The CDR3 consists of 15 residues. Germline values: CDR1 SNHLY, CDR2 FYNNEI. CDR3 sequence: CASKFAGSGANVLTF. Written as DNA, the CDR3 is TGTGCCAGCAAGTTTGCAGGCTCTGGGGCCAACGTCCTGACTTTC.

The V call is TRBV28, the J call TRBJ2-5; 9 bases match TRBD2. The germline V gene has CDR1 MDHEN and CDR2 SYDVKM. The J segment lost 5 bases and the V segment lost 4 bases, leaving 8 bases of the junction unmatched. The CDR3 is 15 amino acids. The CDR3 sequence is CASSSRRGGLETQYF. In DNA, the CDR3 is TGTGCCAGCAGTTCTCGGCGGGGGGGCCTGGAGACCCAGTACTTC.

V gene TRBV18 combines with J gene TRBJ2-3; 8 nucleotides align to TRBD1. Trimming removed 3 bases from V and 2 bases from J; junction bases left unmatched: 10. CDR3 size: 17 residues. Germline lookup yields CDR1 KGHSH and CDR2 LQKENI. The CDR3 sequence is CASSPPLKTGDTDTQYF. The DNA for the CDR3 is TGTGCCAGCTCACCCCCCCTTAAGACAGGGGACACAGATACGCAGTATTTT.

The chain carries TRBV18 and TRBJ1-1; D not certain. CDR3 length: 19 residues. Trimming pared 1 base from V and 0 bases from J, leaving 21 bases between. Per germline, CDR1 KGHSH and CDR2 LQKENI. Here the CDR3 DNA reads TGTGCCAGCTCACCACATCCTATGCAGGTCTACACCCTGAACACTGAAGCTTTCTTT. This gives the protein CASSPHPMQVYTLNTEAFF.

The chain recombines TRBV6-5 with TRBJ2-5; 7 bases fit TRBD2. This CDR3 comprises 14 residues. CDR1 is MNHEY, CDR2 SVGAGI, per germline. V shed 2 bases and J 4 bases; nucleotides not matched to a gene: 4. Written as DNA, the CDR3 is TGTGCCAGCAGTTACGGGGGGGTAGGAGAGACCCAGTACTTC. This gives the protein CASSYGGVGETQYF.

The sample holds one count of this clone. The chain joins TRBV6-4 to TRBJ2-1; TRBD2 matches 14 bases. The ends lost 6 bases at V and 9 bases at J; junction bases unmatched: 7. This CDR3 has 15 amino acids. Germline V CDR1 and CDR2: MRHNA, SNTAGT. Here the CDR3 DNA reads TGTGCCAGCAGCAATGTTGGACTAGCGGGGGGTGAGCAGTTCTTC. It yields the protein CASSNVGLAGGEQFF.

The genes are TRBV7-6 and TRBJ2-7; 8 bases are shared with TRBD2. CDR3 length: 17 residues. Germline-derived CDR1 and CDR2 are SGHVS and FNYEAQ. The V gene end was trimmed by 6 bases and the J gene end by 4 bases; junction bases not matched to a gene: 17. This chain's CDR3 is CASSYRPGLEGSYEQYF. The CDR3 nucleotides read TGTGCCAGCAGTTACCGACCGGGACTAGAAGGTTCTTACGAGCAGTACTTC.

The rearrangement uses TRBV11-2 and TRBJ1-2; 7 bases are a match to TRBD1. The CDR3 totals 15 residues. Per the germline V gene, CDR1 is SGHAT and CDR2 is FQNNGV. The J segment lost 2 bases and the V segment lost 5 bases, leaving 8 bases of the junction unmatched. In nucleotides, the CDR3 is TGTGCCAGCAGCCTTCGACAGGGATGGAACTATGGCTACACCTTC. Encoded protein: CASSLRQGWNYGYTF.

The CDR3 protein is CATSREQGGNSPLHF. CDR3 nucleotide sequence: TGTGCCACCTCTCGTGAACAGGGTGGCAATTCACCCCTCCACTTT. This chain links TRBV2 with TRBJ1-6, with D possibly being TRBD1 (6 bases). CDR3 length: 15 amino acids. Trimming left V 10 bases short and J 7 bases short, with 20 bases between. The germline CDR1 and CDR2 sequences are SNHLY and FYNNEI.

V is TRBV5-4 and J is TRBJ1-1; D is unresolved. V was pared by 0 bases and J by 1 base, with 4 bases between. The CDR3 extends over 13 amino acids. Per germline, CDR1 SGHNT and CDR2 YYREEE (reference sequence). The CDR3 DNA reads as TGTGCCAGCAGCTTGGAACAGAACACTGAAGCTTTCTTT. It translates to CASSLEQNTEAFF.

The chain carries TRBV28 and TRBJ2-7; D might be TRBD2 (6 bases). V lost 3 bases, J lost 6 bases, and 18 bases lay in between. Looked up from germline, CDR1 is MDHEN and CDR2 is SYDVKM. The CDR3 contains 15 residues. This CDR3 reads CASSFRDSSLAEQYF. CDR3 nucleotide sequence: TGTGCCAGCAGTTTCCGGGACTCATCCCTCGCCGAGCAGTACTTC.

The chain links TRBV9 to TRBJ2-7; 12 bases match TRBD2. Losses at the gene ends were 3 bases for V and 3 bases for J; bases not matched to a gene: 7. This CDR3 region has 16 residues. The V gene's germline CDR1 is SGDLS and CDR2 YYNGEE. The CDR3 reads CASSASGGAEGYEQYF. CDR3 nucleotides: TGTGCCAGCAGCGCTAGCGGGGGGGCCGAGGGCTACGAGCAGTACTTC.

There are a few counts of this clone. This chain connects TRBV5-6 to TRBJ2-7; TRBD2 agrees at 14 bases. The CDR3 has 16 residues. The germline CDR1 and CDR2 sequences are SGHDT and YYEEEE. Trimming at V came to 4 bases and at J to 3 bases, leaving 6 bases not matched to a gene. The CDR3 reads CASSRGTSGGFYEQYF. As DNA, the CDR3 is TGTGCCAGCAGCCGGGGGACTAGCGGGGGCTTCTACGAGCAGTACTTC.

The CDR3, as DNA: TGTGCCAGCAGTTTAGGACCCCGGGACAGCTACATTTACGAGCAGTACTTC. This translates into CASSLGPRDSYIYEQYF. The genes are TRBV28 and TRBJ2-7, with 7 bases that match TRBD1. J gave up 4 bases and V 2 bases, and 14 bases lay outside the gene matches. The CDR3 is made up of 17 amino acids. Germline V lookup: CDR1 MDHEN, CDR2 SYDVKM. Full variable domain (missing parts from reference TRBV28 and TRBJ2-7): DVKVTQSSRYLVKRTGEKVFLECVQDMDHENMFWYRQDPGLGLRLIYFSYDVKMKEKGDIPEGYSVSREKKERFSLILESASTNQTSMYLCASSLGPRDSYIYEQYFGPGTRLTVT.

The chain couples TRBV19 to TRBJ2-2; 8 bases agree with TRBD1. This CDR3 contains 16 residues. The germline CDR1 and CDR2 sequences are LNHDA and SQIVND (reference sequence). V trimming: 1 base; J trimming: 7 bases; junction bases outside the gene matches: 8. The CDR3 sequence is CASSIGRTGLHGELFF. The CDR3 DNA is TGTGCCAGTAGTATAGGGAGGACAGGGTTACACGGGGAGCTGTTTTTT.

This sequence joins TRBV9 and TRBJ1-2, with TRBD1 matching 11 bases. V lost 4 bases, J lost 8 bases, and 7 bases stayed unmatched. Per germline, CDR1 SGDLS and CDR2 YYNGEE. This CDR3 has 14 residues. This CDR3 is CASSKMGQGDGYTF. For the CDR3, the DNA is TGTGCCAGCAGCAAGATGGGACAGGGGGACGGCTACACCTTC.

CDR3: CAISESDRAGVVPLHF. In nucleotides, the CDR3 is TGTGCCATCAGTGAGTCGGACAGGGCAGGAGTCGTGCCCCTCCACTTT. The chain uses TRBV10-3 and TRBJ1-6, with 8 nucleotides matching TRBD1. This CDR3 region has 16 residues. Losses at the gene ends were 0 bases for V and 13 bases for J; bases not matched to a gene: 11. CDR1 ENHRY and CDR2 SYGVKD come from the germline V gene.

This clone was observed a handful of times. The chain joins TRBV5-1 to TRBJ2-5; unclear D gene. The V and J ends lost 0 bases and 5 bases respectively, with 11 bases between them. The CDR3 length is 14 residues. Germline CDR1 reads SGHRS; CDR2 reads YFSETQ. The CDR3 bases are TGCGCCAGCAGCTTGGTCGGCGGTCGGGAGACCCAGTACTTC. This codes for CASSLVGGRETQYF.

The V and J genes are TRBV15 and TRBJ2-6, with 11 bases aligning to TRBD1. From germline, CDR1 is LNHNV and CDR2 YYDKDF (reference sequence). The CDR3 contains 17 residues. V lost 1 base, J lost 3 bases, and 2 bases stayed unmatched. CDR3 protein: CATSRGTGGYGANVLTF. CDR3 nucleotide sequence: TGTGCCACCAGCAGAGGGACAGGGGGCTATGGGGCCAACGTCCTGACTTTC. Complete variable domain (other parts from reference TRBV15 and TRBJ2-6): DAMVIQNPRYQVTQFGKPVTLSCSQTLNHNVMYWYQQKSSQAPKLLFHYYDKDFNNEADTPDNFQSRRPNTSFCFLDIRSPGLGDTAMYLCATSRGTGGYGANVLTFGAGSRLTVL.